This T cell receptor (beta chain) was found in a study of blood T cell repertoires in COVID-19 (dated by TCRdb to 2020 to 2021). Background for the entire study: Samples covering the acute and convalescent phases of COVID-19 were provided by collaborators in the United States, Italy and Spain. The dataset comprised deeply sampled blood TCRbeta repertoires from subjects exposed to, actively infected with, or recovered from COVID-19. Where available, HLA class I and class II types were obtained from metadata supplied by the sample provider rather than from assay-based typing. The prospective study material was composed of cDNA or gDNA derived from T cells, B-cell-depleted T cells, or PBMCs. The samples were drawn from the first 160 participants of the ongoing ImmuneRACE study and from 1,200 or so subjects provided by 6 global collaborators. Sample metadata almost always included a de-identified subject ID, COVID-19 status, age in years and sex. A freely available public database, intended as a resource for researchers studying the immune response to SARS-CoV-2, is where the repertoires were released. Results and caveats for the whole study, not just this receptor: The amount of clinical and demographic metadata varied by source and participant and was provided uncurated.

The V and J ends are trimmed by 5 bases and 4 bases, leaving 20 bases between them. From cysteine to phenylalanine, the CDR3 is 17 amino acids long. The sequence is cut down to CDR3 DNA, 51 bases in frame from base 1. Looking up the germline V gene (reference sequence) yields CDR1 LNHNV and CDR2 YYDKDF. The immunoSEQ Assay, a bias-controlled multiplex PCR, was used to amplify TCRbeta CDR3 regions from genomic DNA. The source study handled its data this way. The number of nucleated cells in each sample was estimated by amplification of reference gene primers within the assay. To quantify the absolute abundance of each unique TCRbeta CDR3 rearrangement, sequence reads were collapsed and filtered. For each sample, productive Simpson clonality was calculated as the square root of Simpson's diversity index across productive rearrangements. The source is immuneACCESS, and TCRdb retained only in-frame sequences with V and J called. Part of the clones is not carried over; for the studies checked, unresolved V genes explain less than half of this, and the remainder is unexplained. V and J calls plus clone size are reproduced from that table; the DNA served to infer D and trimming. The sample contains 25,000 to 35,000 clones, approximately 92% of them found a single time. Under 30% of the sample is in the top ten clones.

Collaborating institutions collected whole blood in K2EDTA tubes following their own protocols. For TCRbeta analysis, collaborator samples were shipped as frozen whole blood, as isolated PBMCs, or as DNA extracted from either sample type. A note on this clone: What this receptor recognizes is not known. Base qualities are missing; no much larger clone stands one base away.

The sequence derives from an elderly man with acute or convalescent COVID-19. Sequenced material: peripheral blood. The chain uses TRBV15 and TRBJ2-2; perhaps TRBD2 is the D gene, with 5 bases matching. At the DNA level, the sequence is TGTGCCACCAGCTCCCCGCTTGGGCTAGCAGGCACCGGGGAGCTGTTTTTT. Translated, it gives CATSSPLGLAGTGELFF. The entire variable domain, with the stretches around the CDR3 drawn from the reference TRBV15 and TRBJ2-2 proteins, is DAMVIQNPRYQVTQFGKPVTLSCSQTLNHNVMYWYQQKSSQAPKLLFHYYDKDFNNEADTPDNFQSRRPNTSFCFLDIRSPGLGDTAMYLCATSSPLGLAGTGELFFGEGSRLTVL.